This T cell receptor (beta chain) comes out of a study of blood T cells in healthy people across ages. Whole-study results and caveats: Measured against age, TCR beta diversity per million T cells decreased in a roughly linear manner.

This CDR3 is built from 14 residues. Looked up from germline, CDR1 is MNHNS and CDR2 is SASEGT. The study recruited healthy Caucasian donors from Russia who were aged roughly 6 to 95. Approximately 9.7 milliliters was the volume of peripheral blood drawn from each donor. Per sample, no less than 5 micrograms of total RNA were extracted. Primers used in a second PCR of about 7 to 12 cycles were a sample-barcoded 5' primer and a J-beta primer mix. TCRdb used MiXCR to reprocess the 5' RACE reads, holding one entry per CDR3 protein. This table holds fewer than 2,000,000 distinct CDR3 sequences, 39% found once. As concerns this clonotype: Its antigen is still unknown. Being one base from a much bigger clone, this may be a read error.

The chain uses TRBV6-1 and TRBJ1-2; TRBD1 matches 9 bases. This receptor was identified in a human donor in good health. The material sequenced was blood. The CDR3 coding sequence is TGTGTCAGCAGTCCTGTGGGACAGGGTAATGGCTACACCTTC. Amino acids: CVSSPVGQGNGYTF.